The source of this T cell receptor beta chain is a study of blood T cell repertoires in COVID-19. Study-wide background: Samples of COVID-19 (acute and convalescent) were obtained from the United States, Italy and Spain.

Looked up from germline, CDR1 is PRHDT and CDR2 is FYEKMQ (reference sequence). Trimming removed 0 bases from V and 7 bases from J; junction bases left unmatched: 8. This CDR3 has 17 amino acids. TCRdb's table, derived via immunoSEQ multiplex PCR, lists solely in-frame clones and lacks some. Of 250,000 to 350,000 clones in the sample, about 90% were seen once. Participants were aged about 18 to 100 years, lived in over 20 US areas, and enrolled virtually. The study assigned cohorts using participant-reported clinical history. Sequencing was done on a sample of PBMCs or T cells enriched from blood (not recorded which). The receptor was isolated from a woman under 30 with acute COVID-19. This chain links TRBV13 with TRBJ2-2; 10 nucleotides match TRBD2. The CDR3 spells CASSLGFGGLANGELFF. The CDR3 bases are TGTGCCAGCAGCTTAGGCTTTGGGGGACTAGCGAACGGGGAGCTGTTTTTT.